The 31 T cell receptor beta chains given below trace back to one sample, sequenced in a study of blood T cell repertoires in COVID-19 (dated by TCRdb to the early 2020s). Library creation used the immunoSEQ multiplex PCR assay. Held by TCRdb, this immuneACCESS table contains in-frame sequences only and omits some clones. Under half of the omission traces to an unresolved V gene where checked; the cause of the rest is unknown. The table for this sample lists around 240,000 clones; about nine tenths of them were counted only once. The ten largest clones represent 0.87% of the sample. The source material was PBMCs or T cells enriched from blood (not recorded which). These receptors all come from a man over 45 who had been exposed to COVID-19.

The chain has TRBV5-1 and TRBJ2-1; TRBD2 agrees at 11 bases. Germline V CDR1 and CDR2: SGHRS, YFSETQ. V lost 0 bases, J lost 8 bases, and 4 bases stayed unmatched. The CDR3 loop spans 15 amino acids. This CDR3 is CASSLGLAGGHEQFF. The CDR3 nucleotides read TGCGCCAGCAGCTTGGGGCTAGCGGGAGGCCATGAGCAGTTCTTC. Full variable domain (missing parts from reference TRBV5-1 and TRBJ2-1): KAGVTQTPRYLIKTRGQQVTLSCSPISGHRSVSWYQQTPGQGLQFLFEYFSETQRNKGNFPGRFSGRQFSNSRSEMNVSTLELGDSALYLCASSLGLAGGHEQFFGPGTRLTVL.

The chain combines TRBV4-1 with TRBJ2-2; 9 bases align to TRBD1. Trimming cost V 2 bases and J 0 bases; bases outside gene matches: 4. The germline V gene encodes CDR1 MGHRA and CDR2 YSYEKL. The CDR3 covers 17 residues. Here the CDR3 reads CASSQHWTGANTGELFF. CDR3 in DNA: TGCGCCAGCAGCCAACATTGGACAGGGGCGAACACCGGGGAGCTGTTTTTT.

This clone was counted between two and nine times. The chain recombines TRBV2 with TRBJ1-1; tentative D call: TRBD1 (6 bases). Per germline, CDR1 SNHLY and CDR2 FYNNEI. The CDR3 length is 14 residues. V lost 5 bases, J lost 3 bases, and 13 bases lay in between. The CDR3 spells CASSRSQGYTEAFF. The DNA for the CDR3 is TGTGCCAGCAGTAGATCTCAGGGGTACACTGAAGCTTTCTTT.

This chain joins TRBV5-1 and TRBJ2-1; D is uncertain. Between the trimmed V and J ends, which lost 0 bases and 7 bases, there was a span of 8 bases. The length of the CDR3 is 13 residues. Germline CDR1 and CDR2: SGHRS and YFSETQ. CDR3 in DNA: TGCGCCAGCAGCTTGGCCCCAGTTAATGAGCAGTTCTTC. Translation: CASSLAPVNEQFF.

For the CDR3, the DNA is TGTGCCAGCAGCCAAACAGGGACCGAGCAGTACTTC. Translating gives CASSQTGTEQYF. The chain combines TRBV14 with TRBJ2-7; D might be TRBD1 (6 bases). The CDR3 extends over 12 amino acids. CDR1 is SGHDN, CDR2 FVKESK, per germline. Trimming took 2 bases from V and 6 from J, leaving 8 bases between them.

V is TRBV6-5 and J is TRBJ1-1; tentatively, D is TRBD1 (6 bases). V was trimmed by 8 bases and J by 6 bases, leaving 13 bases between them. This CDR3 comprises 12 residues. CDR1 is MNHEY and CDR2 is SVGAGI in the germline V gene. CDR3 sequence (DNA): TGTGCCAGCCTTGGGTGGGGGCCTGAAGCTTTCTTT. It encodes CASLGWGPEAFF.

CDR3 residues: CASSTDIETEAFF. DNA for the CDR3: TGTGCCAGCAGCACGGACATTGAGACGGAAGCTTTCTTT. This rearrangement joins TRBV12-3 or TRBV12-4 to TRBJ1-1; perhaps TRBD1 as D (5 bases). This CDR3 region has 13 residues. V was shortened by 6 bases and J by 8 bases, with 16 bases between the two germline ends.

The CDR3 protein is CAWSGLATGELFF. The CDR3 region has the DNA TGTGCCTGGAGTGGGCTAGCAACCGGGGAGCTGTTTTTT. The rearrangement uses TRBV30 and TRBJ2-2; D possibly corresponds to TRBD2 (5 bases). Germline V gene data show CDR1 as GTSNPN and CDR2 as SVGIG (reference sequence). CDR3 size: 13 residues. Trimming took off 1 base at V and 5 bases at J, with 8 bases between the two ends.

This rearrangement joins TRBV7-8 to TRBJ1-1, with D hard to call. Germline V CDR1 and CDR2: SGHVS, FQNEAQ. Trimming took off 5 bases at V and 8 bases at J, with 15 bases between the two ends. This CDR3 is 13 amino acids long. The CDR3 sequence: CASSRGGRSEAFF. The CDR3, as DNA: TGTGCCAGCAGCCGCGGCGGAAGGTCGGAAGCTTTCTTT.

This sequence joins TRBV6-4 and TRBJ1-2, with a tentative D call TRBD1 (5 bases). V was clipped by 0 bases and J by 2 bases, with 7 bases between them. Per germline, CDR1 MRHNA and CDR2 SNTAGT. This CDR3 spans 14 amino acids. CDR3 DNA: TGTGCCAGCAGTGACTCTGGGGGGAACTATGGCTACACCTTC. This sequence encodes CASSDSGGNYGYTF.

The chain links TRBV28 to TRBJ2-3; 7 nucleotides match TRBD1. J was trimmed by 8 bases and V by 3 bases; bases with no gene match: 8. The germline CDR1 and CDR2 sequences are MDHEN and SYDVKM. CDR3 length: 14 amino acids. In DNA form, the CDR3 reads TGTGCCAGCAGTTTGGCAGGATCAGGGGGTACGCAGTATTTT. Translation gives CASSLAGSGGTQYF.

The chain couples TRBV19 to TRBJ1-1, with D uncertain. Trimming shortened V by 7 bases and J by 7 bases, and 16 bases separated the two germline ends. Germline V gene sequence: CDR1 LNHDA, CDR2 SQIVND (reference sequence). CDR3 length: 13 amino acids. CDR3 in DNA: TGTGCCAGTACCTTCGGTTGGGCAGATGAAGCTTTCTTT. It encodes CASTFGWADEAFF. Full variable domain (missing parts from reference TRBV19 and TRBJ1-1): DGGITQSPKYLFRKEGQNVTLSCEQNLNHDAMYWYRQDPGQGLRLIYYSQIVNDFQKGDIAEGYSVSREKKESFPLTVTSAQKNPTAFYLCASTFGWADEAFFGQGTRLTVV.

V is TRBV3-1 (or the pseudogene TRBV3-2) and J is TRBJ1-3, with a possible D match to TRBD1 (6 bases). CDR3 size: 15 residues. The germline V and J ends were trimmed by 2 bases and 2 bases, with 10 bases remaining between them. The germline V gene has CDR1 LGHDT and CDR2 YNNKEL (reference sequence). CDR3 sequence reads: CASSQLGTPGNTIYF. The CDR3 DNA is TGTGCCAGCAGCCAACTCGGGACACCTGGAAACACCATATATTTT.

The gene calls are TRBV14 and TRBJ2-2; D might be TRBD2 (5 bases). Trimming cost V 0 bases and J 2 bases, with 10 bases left between them. CDR3 length: 16 residues. CDR1 and CDR2 (germline): SGHDN, FVKESK. CDR3 sequence: CASSQDAGINTGELFF. In DNA form, the CDR3 reads TGTGCCAGCAGCCAAGATGCCGGGATAAACACCGGGGAGCTGTTTTTT.

The chain employs TRBV11-3 and TRBJ2-3; D is ambiguous. The ends were cut back, 3 bases at V and 6 bases at J, with 22 bases in the middle. Germline V gene sequence: CDR1 SGHNT, CDR2 YENEEA. The CDR3 has 17 amino acids. Here the CDR3 DNA reads TGTGCCAGCAGCTTGAGTGGCCGGGTCACCCTTAGGGATACGCAGTATTTT. Its protein is CASSLSGRVTLRDTQYF.

The sample holds one count of this clone. This chain connects TRBV29-1 to TRBJ2-2, with 7 bases lining up with TRBD2. Germline V gene data show CDR1 as SQVTM and CDR2 as ANQGSEA. This CDR3 is built from 15 residues. With V trimmed by 7 bases and J by 3 bases, 11 bases remained unmatched. CDR3 DNA sequence: TGCAGCGGGACGGGGGGAACTAGAGACACCGGGGAGCTGTTTTTT. Amino acids: CSGTGGTRDTGELFF.

Concerning this clone: This same CDR3 is encoded by further DNA sequences in the sample. The chain employs TRBV19 and TRBJ1-5, with D possibly matching TRBD1 (5 bases). CDR1 LNHDA and CDR2 SQIVND come from the germline V gene (reference sequence). Trimming pared 1 base from V and 3 bases from J, leaving 10 bases between. This CDR3 has 15 amino acids. CDR3 protein: CASSIVGADNQPQHF. CDR3 bases: TGTGCCAGTAGTATAGTAGGGGCAGACAATCAGCCCCAGCATTTT.

DNA of the CDR3: TGCGCCAGCAGCTTGGGACAGGATTACAATGAGCAGTTCTTC. Translation gives CASSLGQDYNEQFF. The J gene is TRBJ2-1, the V gene TRBV5-1, with D perhaps TRBD1 (6 bases). V lost 0 bases to trimming and J lost 4 bases, with 8 bases between them. The CDR3 runs to 14 residues. From germline, CDR1 is SGHRS and CDR2 YFSETQ.

The genes are TRBV4-2 and TRBJ2-3, with 9 positions matching TRBD1. J lost 1 base, V lost 5 bases, and 7 bases had no gene match. The CDR3 totals 16 residues. Per the germline V gene, CDR1 is LGHNA and CDR2 is YNFKEQ. CDR3 nucleotides: TGTGCCAGCAGCAGCCGGGACAGGGCTGGCACAGATACGCAGTATTTT. The encoded protein is CASSSRDRAGTDTQYF.

The chain couples TRBV12-3 or TRBV12-4 to TRBJ1-4, with no clear D. V lost 3 bases and J lost 5, with 7 bases in between. The CDR3 consists of 13 residues. The CDR3 DNA reads TGTGCCAGCAGTTTGGCAGAAAATGAAAAACTGTTTTTT. Protein sequence: CASSLAENEKLFF.

This chain's CDR3 is CASSLGKFWEGTQYF. CDR3 DNA: TGTGCCAGCAGCCTGGGGAAGTTCTGGGAGGGGACCCAGTACTTC. The V gene is TRBV28, the J gene TRBJ2-5, with 7 nucleotides matching TRBD2. The CDR3 length is 15 residues. In germline, CDR1 is MDHEN, CDR2 SYDVKM. Germline trimming cut 6 bases from V and 7 bases from J; bases unmatched to any gene: 14.

The sample holds a few counts of this clone. The rearrangement links TRBV15 to TRBJ2-5, with a tentative D call TRBD2 (5 bases). This CDR3 has 16 amino acids. Looked up from germline, CDR1 is LNHNV and CDR2 is YYDKDF (reference sequence). The V end lost 1 base, the J end lost 1 base, and 13 bases lay between the germline ends. As DNA, the CDR3 is TGTGCCACCAGCAGAGGGGGTCGTAGCGCCCAAGAGACCCAGTACTTC. Protein sequence: CATSRGGRSAQETQYF.

This clone has a count of ten or more. The chain uses TRBV4-2 and TRBJ2-3; no reliable D call. The CDR3 loop spans 14 amino acids. Per germline, CDR1 LGHNA and CDR2 YNFKEQ. V lost 2 bases and J lost 3, with 9 bases in between. CDR3: CASSQNRVTDTQYF. The CDR3 DNA reads TGTGCCAGCAGCCAAAATCGAGTTACAGATACGCAGTATTTT.

The chain joins TRBV3-1 (or the pseudogene TRBV3-2) to TRBJ1-2; possibly TRBD1 for D (5 bases). CDR1 LGHDT and CDR2 YNNKEL come from the germline V gene (reference sequence). Trimming took 1 base from V and 5 from J, leaving 14 bases between them. The CDR3 runs to 15 residues. The CDR3 region is CASSQGGVSTYGYTF. CDR3 DNA: TGTGCCAGCAGCCAAGGGGGGGTCTCCACTTATGGCTACACCTTC.

This chain uses TRBV7-9 with TRBJ1-4; D gene ambiguous. This CDR3 is 15 amino acids long. V was pared by 6 bases and J by 0 bases, with 11 bases between. Germline CDR1 SEHNR, CDR2 FQNEAQ (reference sequence). The chain's CDR3 is CASSSMGATNEKLFF. The CDR3 DNA reads as TGTGCCAGCAGTTCCATGGGAGCAACTAATGAAAAACTGTTTTTT.

This clone appeared once. Other DNA variants within this sample encode the same CDR3. The J gene is TRBJ1-2, the V gene TRBV9, with TRBD1 matching over 8 bases. V gave up 0 bases and J gave up 8 bases; unmatched junction bases: 3. CDR3 length: 13 residues. Germline values: CDR1 SGDLS, CDR2 YYNGEE. The CDR3 protein is CASSVVQGVGYTF. In DNA form, the CDR3 reads TGTGCCAGCAGCGTAGTACAGGGGGTAGGCTACACCTTC.

This sequence joins TRBV5-1 and TRBJ1-2; D is unresolved. The CDR3 runs to 15 residues. Germline values: CDR1 SGHRS, CDR2 YFSETQ. V gave up 2 bases and J gave up 4 bases, with 15 bases separating them. CDR3 nucleotide sequence: TGCGCCAGCAGCTTCCAGGACGGGATACTCTATGGCTACACCTTC. The encoded protein is CASSFQDGILYGYTF.

The chain has TRBV30 and TRBJ1-5, with 7 bases aligning to TRBD1. The CDR3 has 14 amino acids. With 0 bases clipped from V and 7 bases from J, the junction kept 6 bases outside the gene matches. Per germline, CDR1 GTSNPN and CDR2 SVGIG (reference sequence). This CDR3 reads CAWSVGQGEQPQHF. In DNA form, the CDR3 reads TGTGCCTGGAGTGTCGGGCAGGGGGAACAGCCCCAGCATTTT.

The chain uses TRBV7-3 and TRBJ2-3; 11 nucleotides agree with TRBD2. V shed 2 bases, J shed 4 bases, and the junction held 5 bases outside the gene matches. The CDR3 loop spans 16 amino acids. The germline V gene has CDR1 SGHTA and CDR2 FQGTGA. The CDR3 nucleotides are TGTGCCAGCAGCTTAGTCGGGACTAGCGGTGCAGATACGCAGTATTTT. It codes for CASSLVGTSGADTQYF.

This clone was observed a single time. CDR3 region: CASPGLGRGDGYTF. The CDR3 DNA follows: TGCGCCAGCCCGGGTCTGGGGAGGGGAGATGGCTACACCTTC. The chain has TRBV5-1 and TRBJ1-2; D possibly corresponds to TRBD1 (5 bases). Per germline, CDR1 SGHRS and CDR2 YFSETQ. The CDR3 is made up of 14 amino acids. Trimming left V 7 bases short and J 6 bases short, with 19 bases between.

The chain uses TRBV12-3 or TRBV12-4 and TRBJ2-5; 7 positions match TRBD2. Losses at the gene ends were 5 bases for V and 4 bases for J; bases not matched to a gene: 4. This CDR3 comprises 13 residues. CDR3 in amino acids: CASSELASETQYF. CDR3 in DNA: TGTGCCAGCAGTGAACTAGCGTCAGAGACCCAGTACTTC.